This is a list of T cell receptor beta chains from one sample in a study of blood T cell repertoires in COVID-19. Profiled with immunoSEQ multiplex PCR; TCRdb holds only in-frame clones, not every one. The sample includes roughly 400,000 clones, roughly 90% of them seen just once. The sample consisted of PBMCs or T cells enriched from blood (not recorded which). The receptors shown here come from a young woman who had recovered from COVID-19. CDR3s include the opening cysteine and the closing phenylalanine or tryptophan. A D gene is named only where the DNA matches it firmly. Clone size is given for some rows only: seen once, a few or many times, or a class if the clone is expanded.

D gene: NA; V gene: TRBV7-6; J gene: TRBJ2-3; clone size: once; CDR3 DNA: TGTGCCAGCAGCTTAGGTCTGGCGGGTTCAGGAGATACGCAGTATTTT; CDR3 protein: CASSLGLAGSGDTQYF
D gene: TRBD1; V gene: TRBV6-5; J gene: TRBJ2-3; clone size: NA; CDR3 DNA: TGTGCCAGCGCCTCGGGACAGAAGCTTGCAGATACGCAGTATTTT; CDR3 protein: CASASGQKLADTQYF
D gene: NA; V gene: TRBV5-4; J gene: TRBJ1-1; clone size: NA; CDR3 DNA: TGTGCCAGCAGCTTGACCGGGAGAATAAACACTGAAGCTTTCTTT; CDR3 protein: CASSLTGRINTEAFF
D gene: NA; V gene: TRBV13; J gene: TRBJ1-6; clone size: NA; CDR3 DNA: TGTGCCAGCAGCACTAGAGGGCCGTATTCACCCCTCCACTTT; CDR3 protein: CASSTRGPYSPLHF
D gene: NA; V gene: TRBV28; J gene: TRBJ2-6; clone size: NA; CDR3 DNA: TGTGCCAGCAGTCCCCGACAGCGACTAGACTACTCTGGGGCCAACGTCCTGACTTTC; CDR3 protein: CASSPRQRLDYSGANVLTF
D gene: TRBD1; V gene: TRBV7-8; J gene: TRBJ1-4; clone size: NA; CDR3 DNA: TGTGCCAGCAGCCTTCGACAGGGAACTAATGAAAAACTGTTTTTT; CDR3 protein: CASSLRQGTNEKLFF
D gene: NA; V gene: TRBV11-2; J gene: TRBJ2-7; clone size: NA; CDR3 DNA: TGTGCCAGCAGCTTTGAGACAACCTACGAGCAGTACTTC; CDR3 protein: CASSFETTYEQYF
D gene: TRBD2; V gene: TRBV12-5; J gene: TRBJ2-3; clone size: NA; CDR3 DNA: TGTGCTAGTGGTTTGGTACTTTCGGGGGGTATGGATACGCAGTATTTT; CDR3 protein: CASGLVLSGGMDTQYF
D gene: TRBD1; V gene: TRBV5-1; J gene: TRBJ1-5; clone size: once; CDR3 DNA: TGCGCCAGCAGCCCCGGGACAGGTCAAAGCAATCAGCCCCAGCATTTT; CDR3 protein: CASSPGTGQSNQPQHF
D gene: TRBD1; V gene: TRBV28; J gene: TRBJ2-7; clone size: NA; CDR3 DNA: TGTGCCAGCAGGACAGGGCTATACGAGCAGTACTTC; CDR3 protein: CASRTGLYEQYF
D gene: TRBD2; V gene: TRBV19; J gene: TRBJ2-1; clone size: few; CDR3 DNA: TGTGCCACTAGCGGGAATTGGTATGAGCAGTTCTTC; CDR3 protein: CATSGNWYEQFF
D gene: TRBD1; V gene: TRBV18; J gene: TRBJ1-1; clone size: NA; CDR3 DNA: TGTGCCAGCTCACTGACAGGGGGGGGCCCCATGAACACTGAAGCTTTCTTT; CDR3 protein: CASSLTGGGPMNTEAFF
D gene: TRBD1; V gene: TRBV7-3; J gene: TRBJ2-1; clone size: NA; CDR3 DNA: TGTGCCAGCAGCTTAGAAACAGGGGGCGCAATCTGGGGCTACAATGAGCAGTTCTTC; CDR3 protein: CASSLETGGAIWGYNEQFF
D gene: NA; V gene: TRBV19; J gene: TRBJ2-6; clone size: NA; CDR3 DNA: TGTGCCAGTAGTATTACTCCCGGACAGAAGCTAATCCTGACTTTC; CDR3 protein: CASSITPGQKLILTF
D gene: NA; V gene: TRBV7-9; J gene: TRBJ1-4; clone size: NA; CDR3 DNA: TGTGCCAGCATAAAGACAGGCTTTAATGAAAAACTGTTTTTT; CDR3 protein: CASIKTGFNEKLFF
D gene: NA; V gene: TRBV12-3/TRBV12-4; J gene: TRBJ1-2; clone size: NA; CDR3 DNA: TGTGCCAGCAGCCAATCAAACTATGGCTACACCTTC; CDR3 protein: CASSQSNYGYTF
D gene: TRBD2; V gene: TRBV5-1; J gene: TRBJ2-1; clone size: NA; CDR3 DNA: TGCGCCAGTGATTTTAGCGGGAGCGGCGATGAGCAGTTCTTC; CDR3 protein: CASDFSGSGDEQFF
D gene: NA; V gene: TRBV9; J gene: TRBJ2-4; clone size: NA; CDR3 DNA: TGTGCCAGCAGCGTAGGGGGAGGAATAGCCAAAAACATTCAGTACTTC; CDR3 protein: CASSVGGGIAKNIQYF
D gene: NA; V gene: TRBV6-5; J gene: TRBJ1-1; clone size: NA; CDR3 DNA: TGTGCCAGCAGTTACTCTGCGGGGGGGGCTCTAGGAGCTTTCTTT; CDR3 protein: CASSYSAGGALGAFF
D gene: NA; V gene: TRBV24-1; J gene: TRBJ2-1; clone size: NA; CDR3 DNA: TGTGCCACCAGTGATTACGGGACTCTGGACCATGAGCAGTTCTTC; CDR3 protein: CATSDYGTLDHEQFF
D gene: TRBD1; V gene: TRBV9; J gene: TRBJ1-2; clone size: NA; CDR3 DNA: TGTGCCAGCAGCGCCGGGACAGGGCCTGGGGGCTACACCTTC; CDR3 protein: CASSAGTGPGGYTF
D gene: NA; V gene: TRBV28; J gene: TRBJ1-6; clone size: NA; CDR3 DNA: TGTGCCAGCAGTCCCGAAGGTGGGCAGGTCCCCTCCTCCTATAATTCACCCCTCCACTTT; CDR3 protein: CASSPEGGQVPSSYNSPLHF
D gene: TRBD1; V gene: TRBV7-9; J gene: TRBJ1-6; clone size: NA; CDR3 DNA: TGTGCCAGCAGCACCGGGACAGGGGATTCACCCCTCCACTTT; CDR3 protein: CASSTGTGDSPLHF
D gene: TRBD2; V gene: TRBV7-2; J gene: TRBJ2-1; clone size: NA; CDR3 DNA: TGTGCCAGCAGCTATGCTAGCGGGAGTTTTTCCTACAATGAGCAGTTCTTC; CDR3 protein: CASSYASGSFSYNEQFF
D gene: NA; V gene: TRBV5-1; J gene: TRBJ1-6; clone size: NA; CDR3 DNA: TGCGCCAGCAGCGCACAACAGGGCTATAATTCACCCCTCCACTTT; CDR3 protein: CASSAQQGYNSPLHF
D gene: NA; V gene: TRBV3-1/TRBV3-2; J gene: TRBJ1-6; clone size: NA; CDR3 DNA: TGTGCCAGCAGCCAAGATGAGGGTTTAGGTGGTAAAAATTCACCCCTCCACTTT; CDR3 protein: CASSQDEGLGGKNSPLHF
D gene: TRBD2; V gene: TRBV19; J gene: TRBJ2-5; clone size: NA; CDR3 DNA: TGTGCCAGTAAGGCTAGCGGTGAGACCCAGTACTTC; CDR3 protein: CASKASGETQYF
D gene: TRBD1; V gene: TRBV5-1; J gene: TRBJ2-1; clone size: NA; CDR3 DNA: TGCGCCAGCAGCTCCAAGGGACAGAACAATGAGCAGTTCTTC; CDR3 protein: CASSSKGQNNEQFF
D gene: NA; V gene: TRBV5-1; J gene: TRBJ2-7; clone size: few; CDR3 DNA: TGCGCCAGCAGCAGAGGACAGACCTACGAGCAGTACTTC; CDR3 protein: CASSRGQTYEQYF
D gene: NA; V gene: TRBV3-1/TRBV3-2; J gene: TRBJ1-4; clone size: NA; CDR3 DNA: TGTGCCAGCAGCCAATCGTTGGGGTCAGGGGAAAAACTGTTTTTT; CDR3 protein: CASSQSLGSGEKLFF
D gene: TRBD1; V gene: TRBV15; J gene: TRBJ1-4; clone size: NA; CDR3 DNA: TGTGCCACCAGCAAGCTAGACAGGGGAACTAATGAAAAACTGTTTTTT; CDR3 protein: CATSKLDRGTNEKLFF
D gene: NA; V gene: TRBV7-9; J gene: TRBJ1-6; clone size: NA; CDR3 DNA: TGTGCCAGCAGCTTAGCGGAGGGTCTGAAGTCACCCCTCCACTTT; CDR3 protein: CASSLAEGLKSPLHF